This T cell receptor beta chain was documented in a study of early T cells in non-severe SARS-CoV-2 infection. Looked up from germline, CDR1 is SGHTA and CDR2 is FQGTGA. The CDR3 loop spans 14 amino acids. Trimming removed 2 bases at V and 2 bases at J, with 10 bases between. Attachment of unique molecular identifiers was made to individual cDNA molecules. TCRdb recomputed calls from the 5' RACE reads with MiXCR, one row per CDR3 protein. The sample lists around 93,000 distinct CDR3 sequences; approximately 12% were seen once. The TCR was taken from an adult who was a healthcare worker with PCR-confirmed SARS-CoV-2 infection or an uninfected control (not recorded which). The source was whole blood, collected at baseline. The rearrangement uses TRBV7-3 and TRBJ2-7; no clear D gene. Here the CDR3 reads CASSLGGFPYEQYF. CDR3 DNA: TGTGCCAGCAGCTTAGGTGGCTTTCCCTACGAGCAGTACTTC.